This is a list of T cell receptor beta chains from one sample in a study of OX40 agonist ivuxolimab in advanced cancers. Some clones are missing from TCRdb's copy, which holds only in-frame ones; the method was immunoSEQ multiplex PCR. The sample carries about 70,000 clones, roughly 90% recorded once. The specimen was CD4+ or CD8+ T cells sorted from blood, collected in a trial of the OX40 agonist ivuxolimab. The receptor set was obtained from an adult with an advanced solid tumor such as melanoma, head and neck, liver or kidney cancer. The CDR3 runs from the conserved cysteine through the conserved F or W. The D gene is left open where the match is weak. Size values are once, few and many counts, or a class for expanded clones, and some rows have none.

TRBV18	.	TRBJ1-5	.	TGTGCCAGCTCACCAGGCACAGACAATCAGCCCCAGCATTTT	CASSPGTDNQPQHF
TRBV2	.	TRBJ1-1	.	TGTGCCAGCAGTGAAGTAACAGGGAAGAACACTGAAGCTTTCTTT	CASSEVTGKNTEAFF
TRBV18	.	TRBJ1-2	.	TGTGCCAGCTCAACAGGGACCGGGACGGTATCGGAAGGCTACACCTTC	CASSTGTGTVSEGYTF
TRBV27	TRBD1	TRBJ2-6	.	TGTGCCAGCACCCCAGGGGGCTCTGGGGCCAACGTCCTGACTTTC	CASTPGGSGANVLTF
TRBV6-6	TRBD1	TRBJ1-1	.	TGTGCCAGCAGACAAGACAGGGGACCGGGGAACACTGAAGCTTTCTTT	CASRQDRGPGNTEAFF
TRBV5-1	TRBD2	TRBJ2-7	.	TGCGCCAGCAGCTGGACCTTAGCGGGGGGCTCCTTTAGCTCCTACGAGCAGTACTTC	CASSWTLAGGSFSSYEQYF
TRBV5-1	.	TRBJ2-2	.	TGCGCCAGCAGCTTTGGAGGCCGGACCGGGGAGCTGTTTTTT	CASSFGGRTGELFF
TRBV6-6	TRBD1	TRBJ2-2	once	TGTGCCAGCAGTGGGGACAGGGTGGAGACCGGGGAGCTGTTTTTT	CASSGDRVETGELFF
TRBV19	TRBD1	TRBJ1-3	.	TGTGCCAGTAACTACAGGGGCCTCTCTGGAAACACCATATATTTT	CASNYRGLSGNTIYF
TRBV7-9	.	TRBJ1-1	.	TGTGCCAGCAGCTTAGCTCAGCAGGGGGAAGCTTTCTTT	CASSLAQQGEAFF
TRBV2	TRBD1	TRBJ1-2	.	TGTGCCAGCCGAGCACAAGAACAGGGGTCTCACTATGGCTACACCTTC	CASRAQEQGSHYGYTF
TRBV5-5	.	TRBJ1-2	once	TGTGCCAGCAGCTTGGATCAAGGGTTTGGGGGCTACACCTTC	CASSLDQGFGGYTF
TRBV6-6	.	TRBJ1-2	.	TGTGCCAGCAGTCGGGGGGCTTCTAACTATGGCTACACCTTC	CASSRGASNYGYTF
TRBV4-2	.	TRBJ1-5	.	TGTGCCAGCAGCACCCGGGAGGGGAGCAATCAGCCCCAGCATTTT	CASSTREGSNQPQHF
TRBV6-1	TRBD1	TRBJ2-7	.	TGTGCCAGCAGTGGGGACAGGGTCTACGAGCAGTACTTC	CASSGDRVYEQYF
TRBV6-5	.	TRBJ2-7	.	TGTGCCAGCAGTTACTCGCTGACAGCGGCTGGGTACGAGCAGTACTTC	CASSYSLTAAGYEQYF
TRBV4-2	.	TRBJ2-2	.	TGTGCCAGCAGCCAGACGTGGGGGATGAACACCGGGGAGCTGTTTTTT	CASSQTWGMNTGELFF
TRBV7-2	TRBD1	TRBJ2-1	.	TGTGCCAGCGGACAGGGGGACTCCTACAATGAGCAGTTCTTC	CASGQGDSYNEQFF
TRBV12-5	TRBD2	TRBJ2-3	.	TGTGCTAGTGGCAAGGGGACTAGCGTCACAGATACGCAGTATTTT	CASGKGTSVTDTQYF
TRBV5-4	TRBD1	TRBJ2-5	.	TGTGCCAGCAGCTTGGTAGGGACAGGGCCGGGGGAGACCCAGTACTTC	CASSLVGTGPGETQYF
TRBV5-6	.	TRBJ2-7	few	TGTGCCAGCAGCCCCTATCGCGTCAGGGGTATTCACGAGCAGTACTTC	CASSPYRVRGIHEQYF
TRBV27	TRBD2	TRBJ2-3	.	TGTGCCAGCAATCGGGACTACCAAAGCACAGATACGCAGTATTTT	CASNRDYQSTDTQYF
TRBV4-1	TRBD1	TRBJ2-3	.	TGCGCCAGCAGCCAAGGGGACAGGGATTCAGATACGCAGTATTTT	CASSQGDRDSDTQYF
TRBV13	.	TRBJ2-3	.	TGTGCCAGCAGCTTACAGGCGGGACAGCCAGATACGCAGTATTTT	CASSLQAGQPDTQYF
TRBV6-5	.	TRBJ2-7	.	TGTGCCAGCAGTTACTCGCACGAGCAGTACTTC	CASSYSHEQYF